The clone carrying this TCR beta chain has only a few counts. The antigen remains unidentified. The entry originates in a study of T cell repertoires in cytomegalovirus infection. Looking at the study overall: CMV infection together with matching HLA type was indicated by public TCR beta signatures. General study points: Dominant in the ex vivo response were TCR beta clonotypes restricted by HLA-C and specific for CMV. Cumulated frequencies of public TCR beta families served to identify carriers of CMV plus the relevant HLA.

Germline-derived CDR1 and CDR2 are SGHTA and FQGTGA. This CDR3 is built from 13 residues. V dropped 4 bases and J dropped 7 bases, with 13 bases sitting between them. MiXCR was run by TCRdb on the reads, yielding one entry per CDR3 protein. The table lists about 140,000 distinct CDR3 sequences, about 6% of them singletons. The source is a human donor in good health (CMV status not recorded). Some clones in this sample may be carry-over from other donors' samples. This chain links TRBV7-3 with TRBJ1-2; D uncertain. Sequencing input: PBMCs. Here the CDR3 DNA reads TGTGCCAGCAGCTCCACAGCATCGGGTGGCTACACCTTC. Amino acids: CASSSTASGGYTF.